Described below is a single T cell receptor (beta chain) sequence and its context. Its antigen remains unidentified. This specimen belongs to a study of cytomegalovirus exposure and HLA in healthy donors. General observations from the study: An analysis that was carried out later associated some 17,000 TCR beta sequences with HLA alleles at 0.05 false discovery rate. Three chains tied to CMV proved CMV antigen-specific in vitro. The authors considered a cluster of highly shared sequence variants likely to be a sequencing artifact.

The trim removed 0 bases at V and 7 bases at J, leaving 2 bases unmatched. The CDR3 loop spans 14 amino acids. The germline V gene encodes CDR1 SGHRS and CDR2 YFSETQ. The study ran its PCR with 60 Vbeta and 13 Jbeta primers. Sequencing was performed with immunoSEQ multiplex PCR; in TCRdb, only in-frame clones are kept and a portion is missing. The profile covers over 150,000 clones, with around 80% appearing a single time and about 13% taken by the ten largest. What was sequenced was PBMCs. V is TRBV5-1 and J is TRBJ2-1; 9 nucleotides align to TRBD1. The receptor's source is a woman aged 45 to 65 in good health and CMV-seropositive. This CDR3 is CASSLGQGGNEQFF. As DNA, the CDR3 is TGCGCCAGCAGCTTGGGACAGGGGGGGAATGAGCAGTTCTTC.